The clone carrying this T cell receptor beta chain has only a few counts. J was trimmed by 3 bases and V by 2 bases; bases with no gene match: 7. The germline V gene encodes CDR1 MDHEN and CDR2 SYDVKM. The CDR3 sequence is 15 residues long. This specimen comes from a study of early T cells in non-severe SARS-CoV-2 infection. TCRdb analysed the 5' RACE reads with MiXCR anew, one entry per CDR3 protein. This table holds 55,000 or so distinct CDR3 sequences, roughly 11% found once. The rearrangement uses TRBV28 and TRBJ2-7; TRBD1 aligns across 7 bases. The sample taken for sequencing was whole blood. This TCR derives from an adult who was a healthcare worker with PCR-confirmed SARS-CoV-2 infection or an uninfected control (not recorded which). The CDR3 DNA reads as TGTGCCAGCAGTTTACTGGGACAGACGAACTACGAGCAGTACTTC. Translation gives CASSLLGQTNYEQYF.